Following are 4 T cell receptor beta chains from one sample sequenced in a study of cytomegalovirus exposure and HLA in healthy donors. Some clones are missing from TCRdb's copy, which holds only in-frame ones; the method was immunoSEQ multiplex PCR. Of about 280,000 clones in the sample, over 75% are singletons; the top ten hold about 0.86%. The sample comprised PBMCs. These receptors were collected from a woman under 30 in good health and CMV-seronegative.

The chain uses TRBV5-1 and TRBJ2-3, with 9 bases that match TRBD1. J was trimmed by 2 bases and V by 3 bases; bases with no gene match: 4. Germline values: CDR1 SGHRS, CDR2 YFSETQ. This CDR3 is built from 15 residues. Here the CDR3 reads CASSSRDRATDTQYF. The CDR3 DNA sequence: TGCGCCAGCAGCTCCCGGGACAGGGCCACAGATACGCAGTATTTT.

The chain has TRBV29-1 and TRBJ2-7, with 12 bases aligning to TRBD2. CDR1 and CDR2 from the germline V gene are SQVTM and ANQGSEA. With 7 bases clipped from V and 3 bases from J, the junction kept 19 bases outside the gene matches. The CDR3 is made up of 18 amino acids. This chain's CDR3 is CSGASETSGSLPFYEQYF. The CDR3 DNA reads as TGCAGCGGCGCCTCGGAGACTAGCGGGAGCTTGCCGTTCTACGAGCAGTACTTC.

In its sample, this clone was seen a few times. CDR3: CASSQDGQGAYSNQPQHF. DNA of the CDR3: TGCGCCAGCAGCCAAGATGGACAGGGGGCATATAGCAATCAGCCCCAGCATTTT. The rearrangement links TRBV4-1 to TRBJ1-5; 11 nucleotides align to TRBD1. The V segment lost 0 bases and the J segment 0 bases; nucleotides outside the gene matches: 4. This CDR3 contains 18 residues. Germline CDR1 reads MGHRA; CDR2 reads YSYEKL.

The chain is built from TRBV5-1 and TRBJ2-5; TRBD2 is a possible D gene (5 bases). CDR3 length: 18 residues. Between the trimmed V and J ends, which lost 2 bases and 4 bases, there was a span of 24 bases. Germline CDR1 and CDR2: SGHRS and YFSETQ. The CDR3 coding sequence is TGCGCCAGCAGCTTTCCGGTGGTGGCGGGCCCACGGAGAGAGACCCAGTACTTC. Its translation is CASSFPVVAGPRRETQYF.